The 16 T cell receptor beta chains given below trace back to one sample, sequenced in a study of T cells in Graves' hyperthyroidism and ophthalmopathy. RNA transcripts provided the source from which TCR beta CDR3 regions were amplified. First-round RT-PCR of the TCR CDR3 relied on the HTBI primer set. TCRdb re-called the multiplex PCR reads through MiXCR, storing one row per CDR3 protein. The data show hundreds of thousands of distinct CDR3 sequences, 38% seen once. The sample consisted of blood. The receptors stem from a young man with Graves' hyperthyroidism.

The J gene is TRBJ1-6, the V gene TRBV7-2, with 12 bases lining up with TRBD1. With 5 bases clipped from V and 12 bases from J, the junction kept 5 bases outside the gene matches. Germline CDR1 reads SGHTA; CDR2 reads FQGNSA. This CDR3 is 14 amino acids long. CDR3 sequence: CASSLGTGGIPLHF. CDR3 DNA sequence: TGTGCCAGCAGCCTCGGGACAGGGGGCATACCCCTCCACTTT.

This clonotype has only one observation. This chain uses TRBV29-1 with TRBJ2-2; D uncertain. Germline assignment: CDR1 SQVTM and CDR2 ANQGSEA. V gave up 5 bases and J gave up 5 bases, with 12 bases separating them. This CDR3 has 13 residues. CDR3 amino acids: CSVLIGRTGELFF. The DNA of the CDR3 is TGCAGCGTTCTTATAGGTAGAACCGGGGAGCTGTTTTTT.

This clonotype was observed many times. This chain links TRBV24-1 with TRBJ2-2; tentative D call: TRBD2 (6 bases). The germline V and J ends were trimmed by 0 bases and 7 bases, with 8 bases remaining between them. The CDR3 runs 14 residues. Germline V gene data show CDR1 as KGHDR and CDR2 as SFDVKD. The CDR3 bases are TGTGCCACCAGTGATTTGCGGGAGCACGGGGAGCTGTTTTTT. This gives the protein CATSDLREHGELFF.

This rearrangement joins TRBV6-1 to TRBJ2-7; D possibly corresponds to TRBD2 (6 bases). The CDR3 spans 17 residues. Trimming cost V 11 bases and J 0 bases, with 26 bases left between them. Germline V gives CDR1 MNHNS, CDR2 SASEGT. The CDR3 here is CACGTATTDAPSYEQYF. CDR3 coding DNA: TGTGCCTGCGGGACCGCCACTACAGATGCCCCCTCCTACGAGCAGTACTTC.

CDR3 sequence (DNA): TGTGCCGGCGGGGCAGGGGATAGCAATCAGCCCCAGCATTTT. Its translation is CAGGAGDSNQPQHF. The rearrangement links TRBV6-1 to TRBJ1-5, with D maybe TRBD1 (6 bases). The germline gives CDR1 MNHNS, CDR2 SASEGT. V was trimmed by 11 bases and J by 0 bases, leaving 14 bases between them. This CDR3 has 14 residues.

This clonotype was seen a handful of times. Sequence at one end of the junction differs from germline and may be a read error. V and J are TRBV2 and TRBJ1-5; the D is unclear. Germline CDR1 is SNHLY and CDR2 is FYNNEI. This CDR3 is 14 amino acids long. Here the CDR3 DNA reads TGTGCCGGCAGTGCAGGTGAACTTAATCAGCCCCAGCATTTT. Translated, it gives CAGSAGELNQPQHF. The complete variable domain, with remaining parts taken from reference TRBV2 and TRBJ1-5, reads EPEVTQTPSHQVTQMGQEVILRCVPISNHLYFYWYRQILGQKVEFLVSFYNNEISEKSEIFDDQFSVERPDGSNFTLKIRSTKLEDSAMYFCAGSAGELNQPQHFGDGTRLSIL.

This clonotype was counted a few times. The chain recombines TRBV20-1 with TRBJ2-2; 8 nucleotides align to TRBD1. The germline CDR1 and CDR2 sequences are DFQATT and SNEGSKA (reference sequence). Trimming removed 3 bases from V and 7 bases from J; junction bases left unmatched: 10. The CDR3 is 15 residues long. The DNA for the CDR3 is TGCAGTGCTAGGGTCCCAGGGGGCGCGGGCGGGGAGCTGTTTTTT. Translation: CSARVPGGAGGELFF.

This clonotype was seen a few times. The chain carries TRBV19 and TRBJ2-7; D not resolved. Germline V lookup: CDR1 LNHDA, CDR2 SQIVND (reference sequence). Trimming stripped 2 bases from V and 3 bases from J, with 8 bases between. The CDR3 totals 13 residues. For the CDR3, the DNA is TGTGCCAGTAGTATAAGCCTGGTCTACGAGCAGTACTTC. Protein product: CASSISLVYEQYF.

The chain combines TRBV7-2 with TRBJ1-3; no clear D. The CDR3 extends over 13 amino acids. The V end lost 5 bases, the J end lost 1 base, and 6 bases lay between the germline ends. Germline V gene sequence: CDR1 SGHTA, CDR2 FQGNSA. The CDR3 loop is CASSTSSGNTIYF. CDR3 DNA: TGTGCCAGCAGCACCTCTTCTGGAAACACCATATATTTT. Filled out from reference TRBV7-2 and TRBJ1-3, the complete variable domain reads GAGVSQSPSNKVTEKGKDVELRCDPISGHTALYWYRQSLGQGLEFLIYFQGNSAPDKSGLPSDRFSAERTGGSVSTLTIQRTQQEDSAVYLCASSTSSGNTIYFGEGSWLTVV.

The chain joins TRBV15 to TRBJ1-4; D is ambiguous. Trimming took 8 bases from V and 11 from J, leaving 18 bases between them. The CDR3 spans 13 residues. Germline CDR1 is LNHNV and CDR2 is YYDKDF (reference sequence). Here the CDR3 DNA reads TGTGCCACCTTTGCCCCGACCCGGACGAAACTGTTTTTT. Encoded protein: CATFAPTRTKLFF.

The J gene is TRBJ2-2, the V gene TRBV20-1; D is unclear. Germline V lookup: CDR1 DFQATT, CDR2 SNEGSKA (reference sequence). The CDR3 is made up of 11 amino acids. Trimming removed 1 base at V and 4 bases at J, with 1 base between. The DNA for the CDR3 is TGCAGTGCTAGAGCCACCGGGGAGCTGTTTTTT. Amino acids: CSARATGELFF.

This clonotype has ten or more counts. The V and J genes are TRBV19 and TRBJ1-5, with D unclear. Germline lookup yields CDR1 LNHDA and CDR2 SQIVND (reference sequence). Trimming removed 5 bases at V and 7 bases at J, with 9 bases between. The CDR3 sequence is 12 residues long. The CDR3 spells CASSPQRQPQHF. For the CDR3, the DNA is TGTGCCAGTAGTCCCCAGCGGCAGCCCCAGCATTTT.

The chain has TRBV20-1 and TRBJ2-5; the D gene is possibly TRBD2 (5 bases). Trimming cost V 6 bases and J 4 bases, with 15 bases left between them. Per germline, CDR1 DFQATT and CDR2 SNEGSKA (reference sequence). The CDR3 loop spans 13 amino acids. CDR3 amino acids: CSASGRTLETQYF. DNA for the CDR3: TGCAGTGCCAGCGGACGGACTCTAGAGACCCAGTACTTC.

This clonotype was recorded at least ten times. The chain recombines TRBV7-9 with TRBJ2-6, with D unclear. The V end lost 4 bases, the J end lost 2 bases, and 6 bases lay between the germline ends. This CDR3 is built from 14 residues. CDR1 and CDR2 (germline): SEHNR, FQNEAQ (reference sequence). The CDR3 loop is CASSSPTGANVLTF. The CDR3 coding sequence is TGTGCCAGCAGCTCTCCTACTGGGGCCAACGTCCTGACTTTC.

This clonotype was found many times. This chain joins TRBV15 and TRBJ1-5; possibly TRBD1 for D (6 bases). Germline V CDR1 and CDR2: LNHNV, YYDKDF (reference sequence). The CDR3 is made up of 15 amino acids. Between the trimmed V and J ends, which lost 0 bases and 6 bases, there was a span of 12 bases. CDR3 in amino acids: CATSRDSGGAQPQHF. For the CDR3, the DNA is TGTGCCACCAGCAGAGATTCGGGGGGGGCTCAGCCCCAGCATTTT.

Comments on this clonotype: Germline and junction disagree at one end, which may indicate a read error. The V and J genes are TRBV11-2 and TRBJ1-5; D not certain. The CDR3 has 13 amino acids. From germline, CDR1 is SGHAT and CDR2 FQNNGV. The CDR3 sequence is CAGSLELGQPQHF. CDR3 bases: TGTGCCGGCAGCTTAGAGTTGGGACAGCCCCAGCATTTT.